The 16 T cell receptor beta chains below all came from one sample that was sequenced in a study of metastatic and nonmetastatic thyroid tumors. TCRdb redid the clone calls on the PCR reads using MiXCR. Of 13,000 or so clones in the sample, 28% were seen once. Thyroid surgery had not been preceded by any treatment in any patient. The material sequenced was tumor tissue. Receptor source: a female donor with papillary thyroid cancer or a benign thyroid nodule (not recorded which). Some clones in this sample may be carry-over from other donors' samples.

CDR3 protein: CASSSGQGLGGETQYF. DNA of the CDR3: TGTGCCAGCAGCTCTGGACAGGGGTTGGGTGGGGAGACCCAGTACTTC. The V and J genes are TRBV7-6 and TRBJ2-5; 9 bases are a match to TRBD1. Per germline, CDR1 SGHVS and CDR2 FNYEAQ. This CDR3 comprises 16 residues. Trimming cost V 4 bases and J 5 bases; bases outside gene matches: 11.

As concerns this clone: This could be a read error, since a much larger clone is one nucleotide away. This chain connects TRBV25-1 to TRBJ2-2, with 8 bases identical to TRBD2. V was pared by 7 bases and J by 3 bases, with 7 bases of the junction left unmatched. CDR1 is MGHDK, CDR2 SYGVNS, per germline. The CDR3 is made up of 15 amino acids. CDR3 in amino acids: CASKDGRAYTGELFF. In DNA form, the CDR3 reads TGTGCCAGCAAGGACGGGAGGGCCTACACCGGGGAGCTGTTTTTT.

As for this clone: Relative to the germline gene, one junction end is altered; a read error may explain this. The V gene is TRBV28, the J gene TRBJ2-7, with 10 positions matching TRBD1. Germline CDR1 reads MDHEN; CDR2 reads SYDVKM. The CDR3 runs to 13 residues. In DNA form, the CDR3 reads TGTGTCAGCAGCAGACCCTTCGGACAGGGGGGGAACTTC. As protein: CVSSRPFGQGGNF.

Judged by abundance, this clone is medium-sized. The J gene is TRBJ2-7, the V gene TRBV6-1; no clear D gene. Germline V gives CDR1 MNHNS, CDR2 SASEGT. The V and J ends lost 2 bases and 3 bases respectively, with 5 bases between them. CDR3 length: 12 amino acids. The CDR3 loop reads CASSESGYEQYF. The CDR3 DNA reads as TGTGCCAGCAGTGAATCTGGCTACGAGCAGTACTTC.

Sample share makes this clone medium-sized. The CDR3 region has the DNA TGTGCCAGCAGTTTATCGGACAGGGGACTCAATCAGCCCCAGCATTTT. Amino acids: CASSLSDRGLNQPQHF. The chain uses TRBV28 and TRBJ1-5, with 9 positions matching TRBD1. The V segment lost 1 base and the J segment 3 bases; nucleotides outside the gene matches: 4. Germline V lookup: CDR1 MDHEN, CDR2 SYDVKM. The CDR3 runs to 16 residues.

As concerns this clone: The same CDR3 arises from other DNA sequences in this sample as well. The chain uses TRBV3-1 and TRBJ2-7, with 7 nucleotides matching TRBD1. V was clipped by 3 bases and J by 5 bases; unmatched bases: 10. The CDR3 is 15 residues long. The germline gives CDR1 LGHDT, CDR2 YNNKEL (reference sequence). CDR3 DNA sequence: TGTGCCAGCAGCCAGCGAGACAGGGCTGGTGACGAGCAGTACTTC. It is translated as CASSQRDRAGDEQYF.

This clone was found many times. The chain recombines TRBV29-1 with TRBJ2-5; D may be TRBD1 (5 bases). Trimming took 6 bases from V and 4 from J, leaving 9 bases between them. The CDR3 runs to 11 residues. The germline CDR1 and CDR2 sequences are SQVTM and ANQGSEA. The CDR3 here is CSVQGPETQYF. CDR3 in DNA: TGCAGCGTCCAGGGTCCAGAGACCCAGTACTTC. The whole variable domain, filled in from reference TRBV29-1 and TRBJ2-5, reads SAVISQKPSRDICQRGTSLTIQCQVDSQVTMMFWYRQQPGQSLTLIATANQGSEATYESGFVIDKFPISRPNLTFSTLTVSNMSPEDSSIYLCSVQGPETQYFGPGTRLLVL.

This chain links TRBV20-1 with TRBJ1-2, with D possibly TRBD1 on 6 matching bases. The ends were cut back, 3 bases at V and 5 bases at J, with 10 bases in the middle. The CDR3 runs to 12 residues. Germline V lookup: CDR1 DFQATT, CDR2 SNEGSKA (reference sequence). CDR3 loop: CSASSGVYGYTF. DNA of the CDR3: TGCAGTGCTAGCTCAGGGGTGTATGGCTACACCTTC.

V and J are TRBV11-2 and TRBJ2-3; D gene ambiguous. This CDR3 contains 13 residues. V was cut by 3 bases and J by 2 bases, with 6 bases left in between. Germline V lookup: CDR1 SGHAT, CDR2 FQNNGV. The CDR3 region is CASSFVPTDTQYF. For the CDR3, the DNA is TGTGCCAGCAGCTTCGTCCCCACAGATACGCAGTATTTT.

This clone was recorded a few times. This chain links TRBV6-5 with TRBJ2-5; D is undetermined. Germline CDR1 is MNHEY and CDR2 is SVGAGI. V lost 2 bases and J lost 5, with 12 bases in between. The CDR3 is made up of 14 amino acids. Written as DNA, the CDR3 is TGTGCCAGCAGTTACCAAGTAGGAGTCGAGACCCAGTACTTC. It translates to CASSYQVGVETQYF.

At least ten counts were recorded for this clone. Additional DNA sequences in this sample encode the identical CDR3. The chain employs TRBV20-1 and TRBJ2-3; 14 bases match TRBD2. Germline lookup yields CDR1 DFQATT and CDR2 SNEGSKA (reference sequence). The CDR3 is 17 amino acids. Germline trimming cut 5 bases from V and 0 bases from J; bases unmatched to any gene: 7. The chain's CDR3 is CSAEGLAGEASTDTQYF. The CDR3, as DNA: TGCAGTGCTGAGGGACTAGCGGGGGAAGCTAGCACAGATACGCAGTATTTT.

The chain couples TRBV9 to TRBJ1-1; D uncertain. This CDR3 contains 12 residues. V lost 3 bases, J lost 3 bases, and 6 bases lay in between. Germline V lookup: CDR1 SGDLS, CDR2 YYNGEE. CDR3 nucleotide sequence: TGTGCCAGCAGCGGGGCCGACACTGAAGCTTTCTTT. Translating it yields CASSGADTEAFF.

By share, this clone counts as medium-sized. The chain employs TRBV12-3 or TRBV12-4 and TRBJ1-5; the match to TRBD1 covers 8 bases. V shed 7 bases and J 6 bases; nucleotides not matched to a gene: 11. This CDR3 is 15 amino acids long. This CDR3 reads CASNQEGQGSQPQHF. CDR3 nucleotide sequence: TGTGCCAGCAACCAGGAAGGACAGGGCAGTCAGCCCCAGCATTTT.

This clone was detected many times. This rearrangement joins TRBV12-3 or TRBV12-4 to TRBJ1-4; 8 positions agree with TRBD1. The CDR3 is 13 amino acids. Germline trimming cut 9 bases from V and 8 bases from J; bases unmatched to any gene: 8. The DNA for the CDR3 is TGTGCCAGTAGCGGACAGGGAAGGGAAAAACTGTTTTTT. It yields the protein CASSGQGREKLFF.

This clone turned up a few times. The J gene is TRBJ2-1, the V gene TRBV19; the match to TRBD2 covers 10 bases. CDR1 is LNHDA and CDR2 is SQIVND in the germline V gene (reference sequence). V was pared by 5 bases and J by 8 bases, with 6 bases of the junction left unmatched. CDR3 length equals 14 residues. The chain's CDR3 is CASSLSSGGDEQFF. The CDR3 region has the DNA TGTGCCAGTAGTCTGTCTAGCGGGGGCGATGAGCAGTTCTTC.

This clone was seen more than once but under ten times. The V gene is TRBV6-1, the J gene TRBJ2-2; the D gene is possibly TRBD2 (5 bases). Germline V lookup: CDR1 MNHNS, CDR2 SASEGT. Trimming removed 9 bases at V and 4 bases at J, with 12 bases between. The CDR3 totals 13 residues. The CDR3 bases are TGTGCCAGGCCAGGCGGGTGCACCGGGGAGCTGTTTTTT. Translated: CARPGGCTGELFF.